This is a list of T cell receptor beta chains from one sample in a study of T-cell reconstitution after alpha-beta-depleted transplantation in children. TCRdb re-called the PCR reads with MiXCR, one entry per CDR3 protein. The sample lists a few hundred thousand distinct CDR3 sequences; approximately 7.3% were seen once. Specimen: peripheral blood, collected 360 days after TCRalphabeta/CD19-depleted stem cell transplant. The receptor set was obtained from a female patient aged 2-15 years who had a stem cell transplant for Fanconi anemia, so the T cells may come from the graft donor. The CDR3 runs from the conserved cysteine through the conserved F or W. A D gene is named only where the DNA matches it firmly. Where a row states a size, it is once, few, many or the class of an expanded clone; other rows omit it.

V	size	D	length	J	CDR3	DNA
TRBV12-3/TRBV12-4	many	TRBD2	15	TRBJ2-5	CASSFPSGTQETQYF	TGTGCCAGCAGTTTCCCTAGCGGGACACAAGAGACCCAGTACTTC
TRBV3-1	.	.	18	TRBJ2-7	CASCQDDQGDPVGYEQYF	TGTGCCTCCTGCCAAGATGACCAGGGAGACCCCGTTGGATACGAGCAGTACTTC
TRBV12-3/TRBV12-4	many	.	14	TRBJ2-7	CASSLAGSSYEQYF	TGTGCCAGCAGTTTAGCAGGATCCTCCTACGAGCAGTACTTC
TRBV5-5	.	TRBD2	16	TRBJ2-7	CASSPIGTSFSYEQYF	TGTGCCAGCAGCCCGATCGGGACTAGCTTTTCCTACGAGCAGTACTTC
TRBV4-1	.	.	14	TRBJ2-7	CASSPERVGGEQYF	TGCGCCAGCAGCCCCGAGCGGGTCGGAGGCGAGCAGTACTTC
TRBV7-2	few	TRBD2	17	TRBJ2-5	CASSQGLAGGRGETQYF	TGTGCCAGCAGCCAGGGACTAGCGGGGGGCCGGGGAGAGACCCAGTACTTC
TRBV29-1	many	.	12	TRBJ1-1	CSVVPANTEAFF	TGCAGCGTTGTTCCGGCGAACACTGAAGCTTTCTTT
TRBV3-1	.	.	15	TRBJ2-5	CASSQDNLSARAQYF	TGTGCCAGCAGCCAAGACAACCTCTCGGCCAGGGCCCAGTACTTC
TRBV7-8	.	.	16	TRBJ2-6	CASLSRSNSGANVLTF	TGTGCCAGCCTTTCGAGGTCGAACTCTGGGGCCAACGTCCTGACTTTC
TRBV20-1	many	TRBD2	20	TRBJ2-7	CSARSKDRPGLVGRTYEQYF	TGCAGTGCCCGATCGAAGGACAGACCGGGACTAGTAGGGAGAACCTACGAGCAGTACTTC
TRBV9	many	TRBD1	15	TRBJ2-2	CASNQGARGTGELFF	TGTGCCAGCAATCAGGGGGCGCGGGGCACCGGGGAGCTGTTTTTT